This T cell receptor beta chain comes out of a study of blood T cell repertoires in COVID-19 (dated by TCRdb to 2018 to 2020). Regarding the complete study: Collaborator samples came from the United States, Italy and Spain and covered acute and convalescent phases of COVID-19. The material from the prospective study consisted of cDNA or gDNA derived from T cells, B-cell-depleted T cells, or PBMCs. Subjects who had been exposed to COVID-19, were actively infected with it, or had recovered from it provided the deeply sampled blood TCRbeta repertoires that made up the dataset. The repertoires were released in a freely available public database intended as a resource for research on the immune response to SARS-CoV-2. The samples were drawn from the first 160 participants of the ongoing ImmuneRACE study and from 1,200 or so subjects provided by 6 global collaborators. A de-identified subject ID, COVID-19 status, age in years and sex were almost always included in the sample metadata. Where available, HLA class I and class II types were taken from metadata supplied by the sample provider and were not determined by assay-based typing.

TCRbeta CDR3 regions were amplified from genomic DNA by means of the immunoSEQ Assay, a bias-controlled multiplex PCR. Regarding the original processing steps: The number of nucleated cells in each sample was estimated by amplification of reference gene primers within the assay. Sequence reads were collapsed and filtered to measure the absolute abundance of every unique TCRbeta CDR3 rearrangement. For each sample, productive Simpson clonality was calculated as the square root of Simpson's diversity index over productive rearrangements. Imported from immuneACCESS, the table was reduced by TCRdb to in-frame sequences with V and J called. These copies leave out some clones; in studies compared against another copy, an unresolved V gene accounts for under half, and the cause of the remainder is not known. The D gene and trimming were derived from the DNA, and the V and J assignments and clone size from that table. The sample table records about 260,000 clones; under 95% of these occur just once. The ten biggest clones cover less than 3.5% of the sample.

CDR1 and CDR2 are read off the germline V gene as SGHVS and FQNEAQ. Its CDR3 holds 17 amino acids, cysteine through phenylalanine. Kept here is only the CDR3 DNA, which spans 51 bases and is read in frame from base 1. V is clipped by 3 bases and J by 0 bases, and the sequence between their germline boundaries is 17 bases long. Comment on this clone: No cognate antigen has been identified for it. Nothing much larger sits one base from this clone, and base qualities are not available.

The study at large found these results: How much clinical and demographic metadata was included differed by source and by participant, and the metadata was provided uncurated.

Participants in the prospective study were enrolled through a virtual design, were aged about 18 to 90 years, and lived in roughly 25 United States geographic areas. Cohort assignment in the prospective study relied on participant-reported clinical history from a screening survey and a study questionnaire. Exposed participants were defined as having been in contact with someone with a PCR-confirmed or clinician-diagnosed COVID-19 case within 2 weeks of study entry. In the prospective study, whole blood, serum and a nasopharyngeal or oropharyngeal swab were collected from each participant by mobile phlebotomists. Prospective study participants could optionally give additional blood draws and questionnaires over a 2-month period. Prospective study blood samples were shipped either frozen or at room temperature before DNA extraction.

The chain was built from TRBV7-8 and TRBJ1-1, with the D gene call left open. Sequencing was performed on PBMCs or T cells enriched from blood (not recorded which). The source of this sequence is a man aged 35-49 years who had been exposed to COVID-19. The nucleotide sequence is TGTGCCAGCAGCTTTTGGGTGGCGACCGACATGAACACTGAAGCTTTCTTT. Its translation is CASSFWVATDMNTEAFF.